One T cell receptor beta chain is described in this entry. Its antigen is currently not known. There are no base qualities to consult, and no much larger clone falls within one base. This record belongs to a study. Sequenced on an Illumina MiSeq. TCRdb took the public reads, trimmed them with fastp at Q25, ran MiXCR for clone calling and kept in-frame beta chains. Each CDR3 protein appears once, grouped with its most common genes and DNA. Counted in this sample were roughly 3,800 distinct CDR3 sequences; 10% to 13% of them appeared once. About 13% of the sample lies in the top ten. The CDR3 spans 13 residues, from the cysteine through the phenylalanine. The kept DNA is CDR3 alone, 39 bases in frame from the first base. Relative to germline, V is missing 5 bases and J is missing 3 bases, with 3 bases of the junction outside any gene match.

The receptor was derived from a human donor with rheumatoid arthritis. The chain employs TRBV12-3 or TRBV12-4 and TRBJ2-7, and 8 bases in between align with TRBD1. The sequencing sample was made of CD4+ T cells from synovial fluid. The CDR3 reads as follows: CASSLTGGYEQYF. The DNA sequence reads TGTGCCAGCAGTCTAACAGGGGGCTACGAGCAGTACTTC.